This paragraph covers one T cell receptor (beta chain) sequence. Antigen unknown. Using immunoSEQ multiplex PCR, the repertoire was profiled, and TCRdb retains in-frame clones only, with some absent. The sample has tens of thousands of clones, roughly 92% seen once. This sample was taken from a study of tissue T cells after allogeneic stem cell transplantation. This CDR3 region has 14 residues. The V gene lost 5 bases and the J gene lost 2 bases, with 10 bases spanning the gap. Germline V gene lookup returns CDR1 SGHVS and CDR2 FQNEAQ. Findings and caveats of the study: Motif-based clustering found tissue-specific repertoire signatures shared across patients, though few clones were shared. TCR repertoires tracked anatomic similarity, regardless of disease or transplant status. Blood and spleen captured only part of the tissue TCR repertoire.

The chain joins TRBV7-8 to TRBJ1-5, with D maybe TRBD1 (6 bases). The sequence was obtained from a woman aged 40-69 years who later had graft-versus-host disease after an allogeneic stem cell transplant. The sample in question was blood, obtained before transplantation. The CDR3 loop reads CASSPRQGNQPQHF. The CDR3 DNA reads TGTGCCAGCAGCCCACGACAGGGCAATCAGCCCCAGCATTTT.